Listed below are T cell receptor beta chains from one sample, sequenced in a study of blood T cell repertoires in COVID-19. Profiled with immunoSEQ multiplex PCR; TCRdb holds only in-frame clones, not every one. The data contain about 320,000 clones, approximately 88% of them singletons. Source material: PBMCs or T cells enriched from blood (not recorded which). All receptors derive from a man in his sixties who had recovered from COVID-19. Both conserved end residues are part of each CDR3. A D gene is named only where the DNA matches it firmly. Clone sizes are given selectively: once, few, many, or a class where the clone is expanded.

CDR3 DNA	CDR3 protein	D gene	V gene	J gene	clone size	CDR3 length
TGTGCCAGCAGCCTCCGGACTAGCGGGCACACCGGGGAGCTGTTTTTT	CASSLRTSGHTGELFF	TRBD2	TRBV28	TRBJ2-2	.	16
TGTGCCAGCAGCCCCGGGACACGCTCTGGAAACACCATATATTTT	CASSPGTRSGNTIYF	.	TRBV16	TRBJ1-3	.	15
TGTGCCAGCAGCTTAGTCCCGTCGATGCGGGAGGGCCCCTACGAGCAGTACTTC	CASSLVPSMREGPYEQYF	TRBD2	TRBV7-2	TRBJ2-7	.	18
TGTGCCACCAGTGATAAGCTAGCGGGAGGGCCCTACGAGCAGTACTTC	CATSDKLAGGPYEQYF	TRBD2	TRBV24-1	TRBJ2-7	.	16
TGTGCCAGTAAGGTGGGACAGCTTTACAATGAGCAGTTCTTC	CASKVGQLYNEQFF	TRBD1	TRBV19	TRBJ2-1	once	14
TGTGCCAGCAGTTTAATCGGGACAGGCACAGATACGCAGTATTTT	CASSLIGTGTDTQYF	TRBD1	TRBV28	TRBJ2-3	.	15
TGTGCCAGCAGCGCGCTACAGCCGAACTATGGCTACACCTTC	CASSALQPNYGYTF	.	TRBV5-4	TRBJ1-2	few	14
TGTGCCAGCAGCTTAGGGTTAGCGGGAGCGGGGGATACGCAGTATTTT	CASSLGLAGAGDTQYF	TRBD2	TRBV11-2	TRBJ2-3	once	16
TGTGCCACCAGCAGAGACACCAGTAACTCTGGAAACACCATATATTTT	CATSRDTSNSGNTIYF	.	TRBV15	TRBJ1-3	once	16
TGTGCCTGGGGGGGAGGGGCAGTTCTCTCTGGGGCCAACGTCCTGACTTTC	CAWGGGAVLSGANVLTF	TRBD2	TRBV30	TRBJ2-6	.	17
TGTGCCAGCAGCCAAACTCCTGGGACTAGCGGGAGGGCCACGTACTTC	CASSQTPGTSGRATYF	TRBD2	TRBV5-6	TRBJ2-7	.	16
TGTGCCAGCAAGGCTAGCGGGAGTGGTCCCTACGAGCAGTACTTC	CASKASGSGPYEQYF	TRBD2	TRBV6-5	TRBJ2-7	.	15
TGTGCCAGCAGCTCCTCGGAGGGGTATAGCAATCAGCCCCAGCATTTT	CASSSSEGYSNQPQHF	.	TRBV7-8	TRBJ1-5	.	16
TGTGCCAGTAGTATAACACGAACTAGCTCCTACGAGCAGTACTTC	CASSITRTSSYEQYF	.	TRBV19	TRBJ2-7	.	15
TGCGCCAGCAGCTTGCTCGCGGGGATTAATGAGCAGTTCTTC	CASSLLAGINEQFF	.	TRBV5-1	TRBJ2-1	few	14
TGTGCCAGCAGCAGGAAGACAGGTGGCATGAACACTGAAGCTTTCTTT	CASSRKTGGMNTEAFF	.	TRBV9	TRBJ1-1	few	16
TGTGCCAGCAGCGTAGGAGGGTCTAGCGGGAGGGGCCTGGGGGAGACCCAGTACTTC	CASSVGGSSGRGLGETQYF	TRBD2	TRBV9	TRBJ2-5	.	19
TGTGCTAGTGGTTTAGATGCAGAAGAGACCCAGTACTTC	CASGLDAEETQYF	.	TRBV12-5	TRBJ2-5	.	13
TGTGCCAGCAGCCAAGCCACCGGGACTTGGCTGGATTCACCCCTCCACTTT	CASSQATGTWLDSPLHF	.	TRBV14	TRBJ1-6	.	17
TGTGCCAGCAGCTCGCCCGGACAGATGAACTATGGCTACACCTTC	CASSSPGQMNYGYTF	.	TRBV28	TRBJ1-2	.	15
TGTGCCTGGAGTCTTGTTGCAGATTCACCCCTCCACTTT	CAWSLVADSPLHF	.	TRBV30	TRBJ1-6	once	13
TGTGCCACCAGCAGAGATCTACCCCCCGGGTCCTACAATGAGCAGTTCTTC	CATSRDLPPGSYNEQFF	.	TRBV15	TRBJ2-1	.	17
TGTGCCAGCAGTGAGGAGACACGGGGTTACTATGGCTACACCTTC	CASSEETRGYYGYTF	.	TRBV2	TRBJ1-2	.	15
TGTGCCAGCAGCTTTGATCAGTTGGGGGGGGGCACTGAAGCTTTCTTT	CASSFDQLGGGTEAFF	.	TRBV7-2	TRBJ1-1	once	16
TGTGCCAGCAGCCCAGCGGGGGGGTCCACAGATACGCAGTATTTT	CASSPAGGSTDTQYF	TRBD2	TRBV28	TRBJ2-3	.	15
TGTGCCACCAGCAGAGAGGGCTTTGCGAACACTGAAGCTTTCTTT	CATSREGFANTEAFF	.	TRBV15	TRBJ1-1	once	15
TGTGCTAGCAGCTTAGGAGCGGGAGGGACGAACACCGGGGAGCTGTTTTTT	CASSLGAGGTNTGELFF	TRBD2	TRBV7-7	TRBJ2-2	few	17
TGTGCCAGCAGCTTAGCGGGGGGGCAGGTGACTGAAGCTTTCTTT	CASSLAGGQVTEAFF	.	TRBV7-2	TRBJ1-1	.	15
TGTGCCAGCAGCTTAGCGGGGACTAGCGGAACCTACGAGCAGTACTTC	CASSLAGTSGTYEQYF	TRBD2	TRBV7-6	TRBJ2-7	.	16
TGTGCCAGTAGTTTTCGGACAGGGCAGTATGGCTACACCTTC	CASSFRTGQYGYTF	TRBD1	TRBV19	TRBJ1-2	.	14
TGTGCCAGCAGCTTTGCCGGGACTAGCTCCTACAATGAGCAGTTCTTC	CASSFAGTSSYNEQFF	TRBD2	TRBV7-2	TRBJ2-1	.	16
TGTGCCACCACCCAGTTGATCGGGAGAGCCTACAATGAGCAGTTCTTC	CATTQLIGRAYNEQFF	.	TRBV15	TRBJ2-1	.	16
TGTGCCAGCAGCCCTTCTTCAGATACGCAGTATTTT	CASSPSSDTQYF	.	TRBV7-3	TRBJ2-3	once	12
TGTGCCTGGAGTTACGAGACAGGAACTTTTTCACCCCTCCACTTT	CAWSYETGTFSPLHF	.	TRBV30	TRBJ1-6	.	15
TGTGCCAGCAGCTTGGGGTACACAGGGTTAGATACGCAGTATTTT	CASSLGYTGLDTQYF	.	TRBV5-8	TRBJ2-3	.	15
TGTGCCAGCAGTGCCCGGGGTAGCGGGGGCACAGATACGCAGTATTTT	CASSARGSGGTDTQYF	TRBD2	TRBV6-2/TRBV6-3	TRBJ2-3	.	16
TGCGCCAGCAGTGAGGGGGGGGCGAATTCACCCCTCCACTTT	CASSEGGANSPLHF	.	TRBV10-1	TRBJ1-6	.	14
TGCGCCAGCAAAGAGGCTAGCGCGGCTAAGGAGACCCAGTACTTC	CASKEASAAKETQYF	.	TRBV10-2	TRBJ2-5	once	15
TGTGCCAGCAGCCGGGACACAAACACTGAAGCTTTCTTT	CASSRDTNTEAFF	.	TRBV6-6	TRBJ1-1	.	13
TGTGCCAGTAGTGAAGGACAGGTCAGACTGGGCCACGAGCAGTACTTC	CASSEGQVRLGHEQYF	TRBD1	TRBV19	TRBJ2-7	.	16
TGTGCCAGCAGTTCGCCTAGCGGGACCACAGATACGCAGTATTTT	CASSSPSGTTDTQYF	TRBD2	TRBV6-2/TRBV6-3	TRBJ2-3	.	15
TGTGCCAGCAGTGGATGGACAGGGGGCAATGGCTACACCTTC	CASSGWTGGNGYTF	TRBD1	TRBV2	TRBJ1-2	.	14
TGTGCCAGCAGGGGCCAGGGGGCGGTAGGGCAGTTCTTC	CASRGQGAVGQFF	TRBD1	TRBV28	TRBJ2-1	.	13
TGTGCCAGCTCCCAGAACAGGCTTGAGGCTAATGAAAAACTGTTTTTT	CASSQNRLEANEKLFF	.	TRBV27	TRBJ1-4	.	16
TGTGCCAGCAGCTTAGGGGGAGTCAATTCACCCCTCCACTTT	CASSLGGVNSPLHF	.	TRBV11-3	TRBJ1-6	few	14
TGTGCCAGTAGTATCGGAGGGATAAAGAACACTGAAGCTTTCTTT	CASSIGGIKNTEAFF	.	TRBV19	TRBJ1-1	few	15
TGTGCCAGTATAAGGACATCCCCTGGGGCCAACGTCCTGACTTTC	CASIRTSPGANVLTF	.	TRBV19	TRBJ2-6	once	15
TGTGCCAGCAGTCTAGCGGATAACTACGAGCAGTACTTC	CASSLADNYEQYF	TRBD2	TRBV2	TRBJ2-7	.	13
TGTGCCAGCAGTGCAGCCCAGGCTTTCTCCTACAATGAGCAGTTCTTC	CASSAAQAFSYNEQFF	.	TRBV2	TRBJ2-1	.	16
TGTGCCAGCAGTTACCGGACAGGGGGCAATGAAAAACTGTTTTTT	CASSYRTGGNEKLFF	TRBD1	TRBV6-5	TRBJ1-4	.	15